These T cell receptor beta chains were read from a single sample in a study of blood T cell repertoires in COVID-19. Generated by immunoSEQ multiplex PCR, the TCRdb table keeps only in-frame clones and is missing some. The sample lists 110,000 to 150,000 clones, approximately 80% occurring once. The specimen was peripheral blood. These receptors were obtained from a woman in her sixties with acute or convalescent COVID-19. Each CDR3 is given without its conserved first and last residue. Rows may omit the clone size; those that give it use once, few, many or a size class.

J: TRBJ2-1; V: TRBV19; size: few; CDR3: ASSVSLLAGGNEQF
J: TRBJ1-5; V: TRBV28; size: many; CDR3: ASSLSETAYNQPQH
J: TRBJ1-3; V: TRBV5-6; size: NA; CDR3: ASSLLGATSSGNTIY
J: TRBJ2-6; V: TRBV6-5; size: NA; CDR3: ASDRGRGANVLT
J: TRBJ2-2; V: TRBV15; size: NA; CDR3: ATRGTGLAGPNTGELF
J: TRBJ2-1; V: TRBV18; size: NA; CDR3: ASSPTSGAHNEQF
J: TRBJ2-3; V: TRBV27; size: NA; CDR3: ASSRPLDTQY
J: TRBJ1-5; V: TRBV7-9; size: NA; CDR3: ASSPDQPTGRNQPQH
J: TRBJ1-2; V: TRBV3-1/TRBV3-2; size: NA; CDR3: ASSQDRSPSGYT
J: TRBJ2-7; V: TRBV5-1; size: NA; CDR3: ASSPGQGGMRSYEQY
J: TRBJ2-6; V: TRBV4-1; size: NA; CDR3: ASSPWTGGRFTGANVLT
J: TRBJ2-2; V: TRBV9; size: once; CDR3: ASSVGQGAGELF
J: TRBJ2-5; V: TRBV20-1; size: NA; CDR3: SASDLAGGETQY
J: TRBJ2-2; V: TRBV27; size: NA; CDR3: ASTHLRLAGALAGELF
J: TRBJ1-1; V: TRBV6-5; size: NA; CDR3: ASSYLQDTEAF
J: TRBJ2-3; V: TRBV9; size: NA; CDR3: ASSRTGNTDTQY
J: TRBJ2-7; V: TRBV5-6; size: NA; CDR3: ASSLRGLGTGGSNEQY
J: TRBJ1-2; V: TRBV6-1; size: NA; CDR3: ASSELGQGPNT
J: TRBJ1-5; V: TRBV29-1; size: NA; CDR3: SVSGTGDDSNQPQH
J: TRBJ2-5; V: TRBV5-6; size: NA; CDR3: ASSLRTGETQY